The rows below give T cell receptor beta chains drawn from one sample of a study of T cell responses to AZD1222 COVID-19 vaccine. Assay: immunoSEQ multiplex PCR; the TCRdb copy retains only in-frame clones and omits some. The top ten hold about 9.3% of the sample, which has more than 80,000 clones, 88% seen once. Sample: peripheral blood, taken on day 0 of MenACWY control vaccination. These receptors originate from an adult in good health. CDR3s include the opening cysteine and the closing phenylalanine or tryptophan. D genes are given only for firm matches. Not every row has a clone size; where given, it reads once, few, many or a size class.

DNA: TGTGCCAGCAGCATCCTTGAGCGGGACCCTAGCTCCTACAATGAGCAGTTCTTC
CDR3: CASSILERDPSSYNEQFF
V: TRBV5-6
D: TRBD2
size: NA
J: TRBJ2-1

DNA: TGTGCCAGCTCACCACCAAGGACTAGCGGGACCTACACCGGGGAGCTGTTTTTT
CDR3: CASSPPRTSGTYTGELFF
V: TRBV18
D: TRBD2
size: NA
J: TRBJ2-2

DNA: TGTGCCTGGAATAGGGGGATCAGCGGTTCACCCCTCCACTTT
CDR3: CAWNRGISGSPLHF
V: TRBV30
D: NA
size: NA
J: TRBJ1-6

DNA: TGTGCCATCAGTGAGTCGCAAGGAAACACCATATATTTT
CDR3: CAISESQGNTIYF
V: TRBV10-3
D: NA
size: NA
J: TRBJ1-3

DNA: TGCAGCGTTGCGATTTTGGGACAGGGAACCTACGAGCAGTACTTC
CDR3: CSVAILGQGTYEQYF
V: TRBV29-1
D: TRBD1
size: NA
J: TRBJ2-7

DNA: TGTGCCAGCAGTTTAGAGAGCCTATCTAACTATGGCTACACCTTC
CDR3: CASSLESLSNYGYTF
V: TRBV2
D: NA
size: few
J: TRBJ1-2

DNA: TGTGCCACTAGTCTCTCTGGGGCCAACGTCCTGACTTTC
CDR3: CATSLSGANVLTF
V: TRBV24-1
D: NA
size: NA
J: TRBJ2-6

DNA: TGTGCCAGCAGTTTATCCGGGCGACCGCGGACGCAGTATTTT
CDR3: CASSLSGRPRTQYF
V: TRBV27
D: NA
size: NA
J: TRBJ2-3

DNA: TGTGCCAGCAGTGAAGCGTCACAGCTCTATGGCTACACCTTC
CDR3: CASSEASQLYGYTF
V: TRBV6-1
D: NA
size: NA
J: TRBJ1-2

DNA: TGTGCCAGCAGCTTAGGTTCGGGGCTCAATGAGCAGTTCTTC
CDR3: CASSLGSGLNEQFF
V: TRBV7-9
D: NA
size: few
J: TRBJ2-1

DNA: TGCAGCGTTGCTCAGACGAATGAAAAACTGTTTTTT
CDR3: CSVAQTNEKLFF
V: TRBV29-1
D: NA
size: NA
J: TRBJ1-4

DNA: TGTGCCAGCAGCTTTCAGGGAGGGGGCTACACCTTC
CDR3: CASSFQGGGYTF
V: TRBV7-2
D: NA
size: NA
J: TRBJ1-2

DNA: TGTGCCAGTAGTATAACAGGGTTGAGCACAGATACGCAGTATTTT
CDR3: CASSITGLSTDTQYF
V: TRBV19
D: NA
size: NA
J: TRBJ2-3

DNA: TGTGCCAGCAGCTTGGATCAGGGGGCCAATCAGCCCCAGCATTTT
CDR3: CASSLDQGANQPQHF
V: TRBV5-4
D: TRBD1
size: NA
J: TRBJ1-5

DNA: TGCGCCAGCAGCGACAGGGGCGGCTACACCTTC
CDR3: CASSDRGGYTF
V: TRBV5-1
D: TRBD1
size: NA
J: TRBJ1-2

DNA: TGTGCCAGCAGCCCAGGGGACTGGGACAATGAGCAGTTCTTC
CDR3: CASSPGDWDNEQFF
V: TRBV7-2
D: NA
size: NA
J: TRBJ2-1

DNA: TGTGCCAGCTCACGAGCCCCCTTAACTAGCGCCAGCTCCTACAATGAGCAGTTCTTC
CDR3: CASSRAPLTSASSYNEQFF
V: TRBV18
D: TRBD2
size: NA
J: TRBJ2-1

DNA: TGTGCCAGCTCACCTGCACCCGGCAGGGCCAACTATGGCTACACCTTC
CDR3: CASSPAPGRANYGYTF
V: TRBV18
D: NA
size: NA
J: TRBJ1-2

DNA: TGCGCCAGCAGCTCCCTGGGCAGGGTTAACTCAGATACGCAGTATTTT
CDR3: CASSSLGRVNSDTQYF
V: TRBV5-1
D: NA
size: NA
J: TRBJ2-3

DNA: TGTGCCAGCCCCTCCGGGTCAATTTCGGTATCCGGGGGCTACACCTTC
CDR3: CASPSGSISVSGGYTF
V: TRBV5-6
D: NA
size: NA
J: TRBJ1-2

DNA: TGCGCCAGCAGCTTAGGGGGAGACTCCTACGAGCAGTACTTC
CDR3: CASSLGGDSYEQYF
V: TRBV5-1
D: NA
size: NA
J: TRBJ2-7

DNA: TGTGCCAGCAGTCGGGGGACAGACAATCAGCCCCAGCATTTT
CDR3: CASSRGTDNQPQHF
V: TRBV27
D: TRBD1
size: NA
J: TRBJ1-5

DNA: TGTGCCAGCAGCTTGGGAACAGGGTCGCCCTACGAGCAGTACTTC
CDR3: CASSLGTGSPYEQYF
V: TRBV5-6
D: NA
size: NA
J: TRBJ2-7

DNA: TGTGCCAGCTCACGAGGGACAGGGGGCATCTACGAGCAGTACTTC
CDR3: CASSRGTGGIYEQYF
V: TRBV18
D: TRBD1
size: NA
J: TRBJ2-7

DNA: TGTGCCAGTAATGATTTCACTAGGGGGCTCATCACCGGGGAGCTGTTTTTT
CDR3: CASNDFTRGLITGELFF
V: TRBV2
D: TRBD1
size: NA
J: TRBJ2-2

DNA: TGTGCCATCTCTTGGGCGGCAGGGGGCCTGGACGAGCAGTACTTC
CDR3: CAISWAAGGLDEQYF
V: TRBV10-3
D: TRBD1
size: NA
J: TRBJ2-7

DNA: TGTGCCAGCAGAGCTACTAGCGGTAGCACAGATACGCAGTATTTT
CDR3: CASRATSGSTDTQYF
V: TRBV2
D: TRBD2
size: NA
J: TRBJ2-3

DNA: TGTGCCTGGGACCAGGGTGGCGGCTACACCTTC
CDR3: CAWDQGGGYTF
V: TRBV30
D: NA
size: NA
J: TRBJ1-2

DNA: TGTGCCAGCAGCCAAGGGGGCCCAGCTTTCTTT
CDR3: CASSQGGPAFF
V: TRBV14
D: NA
size: few
J: TRBJ1-1

DNA: TGCAGCGTTGACTCAGGGGTAGCAGATACGCAGTATTTT
CDR3: CSVDSGVADTQYF
V: TRBV29-1
D: NA
size: NA
J: TRBJ2-3

DNA: TGTGCCAGTAGTCGATCAGGGGGCGACGAGCAGTACTTC
CDR3: CASSRSGGDEQYF
V: TRBV19
D: TRBD1
size: NA
J: TRBJ2-7

DNA: TGTGCCAGCAGCTCGTACCGGGACAGGGCCTCCTACGAGCAGTACTTC
CDR3: CASSSYRDRASYEQYF
V: TRBV5-8
D: TRBD1
size: NA
J: TRBJ2-7

DNA: TGTGCCAGCAGCGAGCACCGGGACAGGGGCCCCTACGAGCAGTACTTC
CDR3: CASSEHRDRGPYEQYF
V: TRBV7-8
D: TRBD1
size: NA
J: TRBJ2-7

DNA: TGTGCCAGCAGCTTGGCCGACGAGCAGTACTTC
CDR3: CASSLADEQYF
V: TRBV5-6
D: NA
size: NA
J: TRBJ2-7

DNA: TGCGCCAGCAGCTTGGGCGGCTATCAGAATGAGCAGTTCTTC
CDR3: CASSLGGYQNEQFF
V: TRBV5-1
D: NA
size: NA
J: TRBJ2-1

DNA: TGTGCCAGCAGCCCAGCAGGGGGGGGAAACACCGGGGAGCTGTTTTTT
CDR3: CASSPAGGGNTGELFF
V: TRBV5-4
D: NA
size: NA
J: TRBJ2-2

DNA: TGTGCCTGGAGCCTTTCGCGGAGAGACTATGGCTACACCTTC
CDR3: CAWSLSRRDYGYTF
V: TRBV30
D: NA
size: few
J: TRBJ1-2

DNA: TGTGCCAGCAGCTTAGGGGGCTCTAACACTGAAGCTTTCTTT
CDR3: CASSLGGSNTEAFF
V: TRBV7-6
D: NA
size: NA
J: TRBJ1-1

DNA: TGTGCCAGCAGCTATGATATTGGACTGCCCTACAATGAGCAGTTCTTC
CDR3: CASSYDIGLPYNEQFF
V: TRBV5-6
D: NA
size: NA
J: TRBJ2-1

DNA: TGTGCCAGCAGCCAAGGGAGGAACACTGAAGCTTTCTTT
CDR3: CASSQGRNTEAFF
V: TRBV3-1/TRBV3-2
D: NA
size: NA
J: TRBJ1-1

DNA: TGTGCCAGCAGCCCGACAACAACGGAAGCTTTCTTT
CDR3: CASSPTTTEAFF
V: TRBV28
D: NA
size: NA
J: TRBJ1-1